This is a list of T cell receptor beta chains from one sample in a study of blood T cell repertoires in COVID-19. Measured with immunoSEQ multiplex PCR; TCRdb has only the in-frame clones, and not every one. Of hundreds of thousands of clones listed, about 90% are singletons. Source material: peripheral blood. The receptor set was obtained from a woman aged 25 to 39 who had recovered from COVID-19. Each CDR3 is given with its conserved first and last residue. Fields, in order: J gene, clone size, D gene, V gene, CDR3 protein, CDR3 DNA. The D gene is left open where the match is weak. Expanded clones are given a class, and other clones once, few, many or no size at all.

>TRBJ1-5|-|-|TRBV2
CASSEALRGGQPQHF
TGTGCCAGCAGTGAAGCGCTTCGAGGGGGACAGCCCCAGCATTTT
>TRBJ2-5|-|TRBD2|TRBV4-3
CASSQDVELAGAETQYF
TGCGCCAGCAGCCAAGATGTCGAACTAGCGGGGGCGGAGACCCAGTACTTC
>TRBJ1-2|-|TRBD1|TRBV29-1
CSVERTGDNYGYTF
TGCAGCGTTGAGAGGACAGGGGATAACTATGGCTACACCTTC
>TRBJ2-7|-|TRBD2|TRBV28
CASRTSGSSYEQYF
TGTGCCAGCAGAACTAGCGGGAGCTCCTACGAGCAGTACTTC
>TRBJ2-1|-|TRBD2|TRBV7-9
CASNILTAGVSYNEQFF
TGTGCCAGCAACATTCTCACGGCGGGGGTCTCCTACAATGAGCAGTTCTTC
>TRBJ2-7|-|TRBD1|TRBV6-2/TRBV6-3
CASSPDRGNFYEQYF
TGTGCCAGCAGTCCAGACAGGGGTAATTTCTACGAGCAGTACTTC
>TRBJ2-7|-|-|TRBV20-1
CSASKEARYEQYF
TGCAGTGCTAGTAAGGAGGCGAGGTACGAGCAGTACTTC
>TRBJ1-2|-|-|TRBV18
CASSPGHQEANYGYTF
TGTGCCAGCTCACCTGGACACCAAGAAGCTAACTATGGCTACACCTTC
>TRBJ2-1|-|TRBD2|TRBV12-5
CASGLPTSGRYNEQFF
TGTGCTAGTGGTCTTCCTACTAGCGGGAGATACAATGAGCAGTTCTTC
>TRBJ2-1|-|-|TRBV13
CASSSIQEGLWWEQFF
TGTGCCAGCAGCTCAATACAGGAGGGTTTATGGTGGGAGCAGTTCTTC
>TRBJ2-2|-|-|TRBV24-1
CATSDLRTVRPGELFF
TGTGCCACCAGTGATTTGCGGACAGTCAGGCCCGGGGAGCTGTTTTTT
>TRBJ2-7|-|TRBD1|TRBV14
CASSLQTGGLYEQYF
TGTGCCAGCAGCCTGCAGACAGGGGGTTTATACGAGCAGTACTTC
>TRBJ2-3|-|TRBD1|TRBV27
CASSSIRDRGPDTQYF
TGTGCCAGCAGTTCGATCCGGGACAGGGGGCCAGATACGCAGTATTTT
>TRBJ1-5|-|-|TRBV28
CASIHPHSGPQHF
TGTGCCAGCATACACCCTCATTCGGGGCCCCAGCATTTT
>TRBJ2-5|once|TRBD2|TRBV2
CASRTSAQETQYF
TGTGCCAGCAGGACTAGCGCACAAGAGACCCAGTACTTC
>TRBJ1-6|once|-|TRBV2
CASTGQYNNSPLHF
TGTGCCAGCACCGGACAGTATAATAATTCACCCCTCCACTTT
>TRBJ1-1|-|-|TRBV11-1
CASSLEESMNTEAFF
TGTGCCAGCAGCTTAGAGGAGAGTATGAACACTGAAGCTTTCTTT
>TRBJ1-5|-|TRBD1|TRBV18
CASSLEGTGGQPQHF
TGTGCCAGCTCACTGGAGGGGACAGGGGGACAGCCCCAGCATTTT
>TRBJ2-2|-|TRBD2|TRBV5-4
CASTSGRGTGELFF
TGTGCCAGCACGAGCGGGAGAGGCACCGGGGAGCTGTTTTTT
>TRBJ1-1|-|-|TRBV10-3
CAITMEGFSTEAFF
TGTGCCATTACAATGGAGGGTTTTAGCACTGAAGCTTTCTTT
>TRBJ1-3|-|TRBD1|TRBV7-2
CASSLGSEGQGSGNTIYF
TGTGCCAGCAGCTTAGGGTCAGAGGGACAGGGGAGTGGAAACACCATATATTTT
>TRBJ2-3|-|TRBD2|TRBV2
CASRAGTSGDPTDTQYF
TGTGCCAGCAGGGCCGGGACTAGCGGGGATCCCACAGATACGCAGTATTTT
>TRBJ1-1|-|-|TRBV3-1/TRBV3-2
CASSQDEGSGEAFF
TGTGCCAGCAGCCAAGATGAGGGTTCTGGAGAAGCTTTCTTT
>TRBJ2-1|-|-|TRBV11-3
CASSSLLATDEQFF
TGTGCCAGCAGCTCCCTGCTAGCTACCGATGAGCAGTTCTTC
>TRBJ1-4|-|-|TRBV4-3
CASSQVVGGGFEKLFF
TGCGCCAGCAGCCAAGTCGTGGGGGGAGGGTTTGAAAAACTGTTTTTT
>TRBJ2-2|-|TRBD1|TRBV19
CASSRDRGVVSGELFF
TGTGCCAGTAGCAGAGACAGGGGGGTCGTTTCCGGGGAGCTGTTTTTT
>TRBJ2-1|-|-|TRBV2
CASSEEGGGIEQFF
TGTGCCAGCAGTGAAGAGGGAGGGGGGATCGAGCAGTTCTTC
>TRBJ1-1|-|TRBD1|TRBV6-5
CASSYVQGAGGTEAFF
TGTGCCAGCAGTTATGTGCAGGGGGCGGGAGGGACTGAAGCTTTCTTT
>TRBJ2-6|-|-|TRBV4-3
CASSGSWGANVLTF
TGCGCCAGCAGCGGGAGTTGGGGGGCCAACGTCCTGACTTTC
>TRBJ2-1|-|TRBD2|TRBV27
CASNPSGRITYNEQFF
TGTGCCAGCAACCCTAGCGGGAGAATCACCTACAATGAGCAGTTCTTC
>TRBJ1-1|-|-|TRBV6-5
CASSYRGWEGDTEAFF
TGTGCCAGCAGTTATCGCGGGTGGGAGGGCGACACTGAAGCTTTCTTT
>TRBJ2-7|-|TRBD1|TRBV30
CAWRGQGSYEQYF
TGTGCCTGGAGGGGACAGGGGTCCTACGAGCAGTACTTC
>TRBJ1-2|-|-|TRBV30
CGTDYGYTF
TGTGGCACGGACTATGGCTACACCTTC
>TRBJ1-4|-|TRBD1|TRBV15
CATSRAGTGGPNEKLFF
TGTGCCACCAGCAGGGCCGGGACAGGGGGTCCTAATGAAAAACTGTTTTTT
>TRBJ2-1|-|-|TRBV6-5
CASSYGGYSYNEQFF
TGTGCCAGCAGTTACGGGGGGTACTCCTACAATGAGCAGTTCTTC
>TRBJ1-4|-|-|TRBV6-1
CASSESAATNEKLFF
TGTGCCAGCAGTGAATCTGCGGCAACTAATGAAAAACTGTTTTTT
>TRBJ2-7|-|TRBD1|TRBV5-1
CASSLFGTGGYEQYF
TGCGCCAGCAGCTTGTTTGGGACAGGGGGCTACGAGCAGTACTTC
>TRBJ2-7|-|TRBD2|TRBV5-1
CASSSGAGTSGLYEQYF
TGCGCCAGCAGCTCCGGGGCCGGGACTAGCGGGTTGTACGAGCAGTACTTC
>TRBJ2-5|-|TRBD1|TRBV7-2
CASSLTGVQETQYF
TGTGCCAGCAGCTTGACAGGGGTCCAAGAGACCCAGTACTTC
>TRBJ2-1|-|-|TRBV4-3
CASSQDYGDSGYNEQFF
TGCGCCAGCAGCCAAGATTATGGGGACAGCGGGTACAATGAGCAGTTCTTC
>TRBJ2-7|-|TRBD2|TRBV23-1
CASSQIVRLAGGYEQYF
TGCGCCAGCAGTCAAATCGTAAGACTAGCGGGGGGCTACGAGCAGTACTTC
>TRBJ2-1|-|-|TRBV4-2
CASSQGTGGGHSYNEQFF
TGTGCCAGCAGCCAAGGAACGGGCGGGGGCCATTCCTACAATGAGCAGTTCTTC
>TRBJ2-4|-|TRBD1|TRBV28
CASSFGQVNIQYF
TGTGCCAGCAGTTTTGGACAGGTGAACATTCAGTACTTC
>TRBJ2-5|-|TRBD1|TRBV19
CASSIQKGAGQETQYF
TGTGCCAGTAGTATTCAAAAGGGGGCAGGTCAAGAGACCCAGTACTTC
>TRBJ2-1|-|-|TRBV19
CASSIGGLSYNEQFF
TGTGCCAGTAGTATAGGCGGCCTCTCCTACAATGAGCAGTTCTTC
>TRBJ2-7|few|-|TRBV28
CASRRPAGLFYEQYF
TGTGCCAGCCGACGGCCGGCGGGGCTTTTCTACGAGCAGTACTTC
>TRBJ2-2|-|TRBD1|TRBV9
CASSATTGLRGTGELFF
TGTGCCAGCAGCGCAACGACAGGGTTAAGAGGCACCGGGGAGCTGTTTTTT
>TRBJ1-6|-|TRBD1|TRBV18
CASSSSSGTGNSPLHF
TGTGCCAGCTCAAGCAGTTCCGGGACAGGGAATTCACCCCTCCACTTT